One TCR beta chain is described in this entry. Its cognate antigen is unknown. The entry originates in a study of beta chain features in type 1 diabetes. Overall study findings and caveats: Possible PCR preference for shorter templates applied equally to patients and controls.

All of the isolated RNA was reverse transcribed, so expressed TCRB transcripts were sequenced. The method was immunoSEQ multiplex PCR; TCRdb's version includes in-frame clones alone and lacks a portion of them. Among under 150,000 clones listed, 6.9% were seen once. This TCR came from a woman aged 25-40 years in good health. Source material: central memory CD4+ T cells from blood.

CDR3 nucleotides: TGCGCCAGCGGACTAGCTGGTCAAGAGACCCAGTACTTC. It translates to CASGLAGQETQYF. The chain is built from TRBV4-3 and TRBJ2-5; 8 bases are shared with TRBD2. J was trimmed by 2 bases and V by 8 bases; bases with no gene match: 4. From germline, CDR1 is LGHNA and CDR2 YSLEER. The CDR3 loop spans 13 amino acids.